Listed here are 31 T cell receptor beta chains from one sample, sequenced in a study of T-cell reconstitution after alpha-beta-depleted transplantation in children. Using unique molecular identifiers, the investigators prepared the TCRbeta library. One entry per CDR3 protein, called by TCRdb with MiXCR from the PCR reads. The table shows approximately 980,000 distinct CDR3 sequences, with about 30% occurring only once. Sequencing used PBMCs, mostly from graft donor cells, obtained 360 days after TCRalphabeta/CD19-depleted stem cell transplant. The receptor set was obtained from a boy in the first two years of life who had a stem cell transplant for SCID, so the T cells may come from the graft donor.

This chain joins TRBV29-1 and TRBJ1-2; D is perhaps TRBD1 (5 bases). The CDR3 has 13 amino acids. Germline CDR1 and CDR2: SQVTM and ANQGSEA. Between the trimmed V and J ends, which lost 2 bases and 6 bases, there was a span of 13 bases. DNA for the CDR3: TGCAGCGTTGAACTGGGGGGTCCTAATGGCTACACCTTC. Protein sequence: CSVELGGPNGYTF.

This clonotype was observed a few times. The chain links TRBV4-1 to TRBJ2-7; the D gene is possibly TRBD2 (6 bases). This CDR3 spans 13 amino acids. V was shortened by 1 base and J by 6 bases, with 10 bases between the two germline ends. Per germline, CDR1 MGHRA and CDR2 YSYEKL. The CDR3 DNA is TGCGCCAGCAGCCAAGTGGAGGGTGGCGAGCAGTACTTC. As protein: CASSQVEGGEQYF.

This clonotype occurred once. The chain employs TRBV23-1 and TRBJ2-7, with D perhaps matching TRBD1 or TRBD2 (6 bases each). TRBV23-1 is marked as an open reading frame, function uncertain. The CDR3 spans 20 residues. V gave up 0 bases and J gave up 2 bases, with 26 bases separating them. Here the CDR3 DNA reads TGCGCCAGCAGTCAATCACCTATCAGTTCTGGGGGGCGCGGGACCTACGAGCAGTACTTC. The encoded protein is CASSQSPISSGGRGTYEQYF.

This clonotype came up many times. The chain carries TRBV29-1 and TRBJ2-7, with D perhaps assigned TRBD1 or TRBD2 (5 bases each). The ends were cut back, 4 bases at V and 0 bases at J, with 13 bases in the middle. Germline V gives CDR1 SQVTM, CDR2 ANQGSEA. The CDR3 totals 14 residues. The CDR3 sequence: CSVVTGLFSYEQYF. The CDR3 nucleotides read TGCAGCGTTGTTACAGGACTTTTCTCCTACGAGCAGTACTTC.

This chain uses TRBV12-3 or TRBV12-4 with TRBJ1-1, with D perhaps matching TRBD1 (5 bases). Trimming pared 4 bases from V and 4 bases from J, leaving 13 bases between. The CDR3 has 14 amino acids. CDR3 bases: TGTGCCAGCAGTTGGGGACCTTTGGGCACTGAAGCTTTCTTT. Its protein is CASSWGPLGTEAFF.

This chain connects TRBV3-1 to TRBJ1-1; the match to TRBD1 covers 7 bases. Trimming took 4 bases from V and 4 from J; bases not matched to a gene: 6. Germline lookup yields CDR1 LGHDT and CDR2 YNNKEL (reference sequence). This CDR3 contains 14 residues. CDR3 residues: CASSRAPGGTEAFF. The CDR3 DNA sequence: TGTGCCAGCAGCCGCGCCCCAGGGGGCACTGAAGCTTTCTTT.

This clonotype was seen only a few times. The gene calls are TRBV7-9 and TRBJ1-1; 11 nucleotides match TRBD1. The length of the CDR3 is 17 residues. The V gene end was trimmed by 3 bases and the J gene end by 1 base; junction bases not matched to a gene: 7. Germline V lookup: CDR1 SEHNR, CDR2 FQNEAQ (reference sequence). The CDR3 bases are TGTGCCAGCAGCTTCCCCGGGACAGGGGGGAAGAACACTGAAGCTTTCTTT. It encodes CASSFPGTGGKNTEAFF.

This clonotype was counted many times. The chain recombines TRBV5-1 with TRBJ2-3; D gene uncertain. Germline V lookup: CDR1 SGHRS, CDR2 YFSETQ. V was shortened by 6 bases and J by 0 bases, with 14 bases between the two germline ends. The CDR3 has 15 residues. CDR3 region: CASTPRGQSTDTQYF. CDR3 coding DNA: TGCGCCAGCACGCCGCGTGGCCAGAGCACAGATACGCAGTATTTT. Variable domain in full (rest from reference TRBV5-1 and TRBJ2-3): KAGVTQTPRYLIKTRGQQVTLSCSPISGHRSVSWYQQTPGQGLQFLFEYFSETQRNKGNFPGRFSGRQFSNSRSEMNVSTLELGDSALYLCASTPRGQSTDTQYFGPGTRLTVL.

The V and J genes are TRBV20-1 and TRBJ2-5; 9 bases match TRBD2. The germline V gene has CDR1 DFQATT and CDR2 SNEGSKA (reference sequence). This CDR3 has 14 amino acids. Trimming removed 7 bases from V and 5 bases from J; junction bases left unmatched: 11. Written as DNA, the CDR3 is TGCAGTGGCCAGGGAGCTAGCGGGGTTGAGACCCAGTACTTC. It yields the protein CSGQGASGVETQYF.

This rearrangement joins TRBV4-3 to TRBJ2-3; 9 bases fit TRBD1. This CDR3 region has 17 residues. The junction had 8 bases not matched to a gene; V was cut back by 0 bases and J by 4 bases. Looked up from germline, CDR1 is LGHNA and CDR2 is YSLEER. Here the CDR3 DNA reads TGCGCCAGCAGCCAAGATTCTTCCGGGACAGGGTCAGATACGCAGTATTTT. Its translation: CASSQDSSGTGSDTQYF.

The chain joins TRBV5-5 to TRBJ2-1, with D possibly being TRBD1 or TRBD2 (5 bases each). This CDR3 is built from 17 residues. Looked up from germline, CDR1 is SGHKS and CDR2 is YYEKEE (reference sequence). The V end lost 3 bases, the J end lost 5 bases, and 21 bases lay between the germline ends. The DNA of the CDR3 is TGTGCCAGCAGCTCGTGGGGGTTAGGGGCCCCCAACAATGAGCAGTTCTTC. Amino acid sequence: CASSSWGLGAPNNEQFF.

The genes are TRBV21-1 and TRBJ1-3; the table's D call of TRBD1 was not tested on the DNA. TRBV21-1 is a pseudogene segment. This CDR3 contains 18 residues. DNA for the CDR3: TGTGCCAGCAGCAAATCCTTCCGGGACATCTCTTCTGGAAACACCATATATTTT. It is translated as CASSKSFRDISSGNTIYF.

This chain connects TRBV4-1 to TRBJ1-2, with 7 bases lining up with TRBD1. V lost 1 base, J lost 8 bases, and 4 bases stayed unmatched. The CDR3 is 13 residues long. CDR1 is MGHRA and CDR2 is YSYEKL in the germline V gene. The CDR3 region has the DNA TGCGCCAGCAGCCAAGTTACAGGGGTCGGCTACACCTTC. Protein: CASSQVTGVGYTF.

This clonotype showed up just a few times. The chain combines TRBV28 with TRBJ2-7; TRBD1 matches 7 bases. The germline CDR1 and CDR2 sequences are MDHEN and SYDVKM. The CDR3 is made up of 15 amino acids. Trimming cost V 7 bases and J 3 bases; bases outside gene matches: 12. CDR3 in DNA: TGTGCCAGCACTAAAGACAGGGTCCTGATCTACGAGCAGTACTTC. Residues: CASTKDRVLIYEQYF. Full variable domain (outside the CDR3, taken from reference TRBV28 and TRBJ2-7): DVKVTQSSRYLVKRTGEKVFLECVQDMDHENMFWYRQDPGLGLRLIYFSYDVKMKEKGDIPEGYSVSREKKERFSLILESASTNQTSMYLCASTKDRVLIYEQYFGPGTRLTVT.

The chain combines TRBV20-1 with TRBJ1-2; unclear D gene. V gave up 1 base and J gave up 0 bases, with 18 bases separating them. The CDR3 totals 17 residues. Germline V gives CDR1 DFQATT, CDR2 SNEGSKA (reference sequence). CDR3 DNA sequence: TGCAGTGCTAGAGGTTGGGTTGATGGACCGTCTAACTATGGCTACACCTTC. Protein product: CSARGWVDGPSNYGYTF.

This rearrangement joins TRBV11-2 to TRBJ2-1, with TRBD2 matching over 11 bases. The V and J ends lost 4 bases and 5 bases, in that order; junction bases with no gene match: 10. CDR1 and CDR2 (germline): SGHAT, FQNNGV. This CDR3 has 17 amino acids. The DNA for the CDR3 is TGTGCCAGCAGCTCCCTTAGTAGCGGGGGGGCCAACAATGAGCAGTTCTTC. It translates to CASSSLSSGGANNEQFF. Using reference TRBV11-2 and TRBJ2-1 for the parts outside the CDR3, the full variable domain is EAGVAQSPRYKIIEKRQSVAFWCNPISGHATLYWYQQILGQGPKLLIQFQNNGVVDDSQLPKDRFSAERLKGVDSTLKIQPAKLEDSAVYLCASSSLSSGGANNEQFFGPGTRLTVL.

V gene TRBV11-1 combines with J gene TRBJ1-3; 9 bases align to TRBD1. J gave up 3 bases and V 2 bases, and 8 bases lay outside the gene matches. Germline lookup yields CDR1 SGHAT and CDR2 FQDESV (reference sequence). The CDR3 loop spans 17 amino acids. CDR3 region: CASSLLPGQGNGNTIYF. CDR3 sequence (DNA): TGTGCCAGCAGCTTATTGCCGGGACAGGGAAATGGAAACACCATATATTTT. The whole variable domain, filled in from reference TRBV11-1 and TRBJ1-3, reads EAEVAQSPRYKITEKSQAVAFWCDPISGHATLYWYRQILGQGPELLVQFQDESVVDDSQLPKDRFSAERLKGVDSTLKIQPAELGDSAMYLCASSLLPGQGNGNTIYFGEGSWLTVV.

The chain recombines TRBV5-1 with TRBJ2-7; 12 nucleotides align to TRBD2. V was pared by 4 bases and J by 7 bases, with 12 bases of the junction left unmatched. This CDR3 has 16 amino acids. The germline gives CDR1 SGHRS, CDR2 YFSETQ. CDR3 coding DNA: TGCGCCAGCAGCCCATCGGGACTAGCGGGTTCGGGGGAGCAGTACTTC. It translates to CASSPSGLAGSGEQYF.

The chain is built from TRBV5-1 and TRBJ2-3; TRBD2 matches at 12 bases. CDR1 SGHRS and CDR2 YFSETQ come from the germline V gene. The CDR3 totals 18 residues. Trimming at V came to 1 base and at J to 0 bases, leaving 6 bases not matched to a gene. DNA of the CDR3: TGCGCCAGCAGCTTGTCGACTAGCGGGGGTTCTAGCACAGATACGCAGTATTTT. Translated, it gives CASSLSTSGGSSTDTQYF.

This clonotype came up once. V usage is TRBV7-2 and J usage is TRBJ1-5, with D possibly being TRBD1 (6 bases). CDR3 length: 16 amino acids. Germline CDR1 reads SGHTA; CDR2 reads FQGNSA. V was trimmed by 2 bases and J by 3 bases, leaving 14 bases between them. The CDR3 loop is CASSLTNRAANQPQHF. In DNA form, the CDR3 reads TGTGCCAGCAGCTTAACGAACAGGGCTGCCAATCAGCCCCAGCATTTT.

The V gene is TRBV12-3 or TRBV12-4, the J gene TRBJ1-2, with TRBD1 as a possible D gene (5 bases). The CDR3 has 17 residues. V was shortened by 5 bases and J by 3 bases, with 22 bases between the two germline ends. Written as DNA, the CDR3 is TGTGCCAGCAGTGGGGGTCGAAGGAACACCTTATACTATGGCTACACCTTC. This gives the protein CASSGGRRNTLYYGYTF.

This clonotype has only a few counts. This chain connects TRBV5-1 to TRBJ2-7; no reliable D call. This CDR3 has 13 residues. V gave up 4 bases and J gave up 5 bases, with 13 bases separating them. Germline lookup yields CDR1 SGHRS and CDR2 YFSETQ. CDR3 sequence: CASSASYRDEQYF. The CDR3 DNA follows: TGCGCCAGCAGCGCGTCGTATAGGGACGAGCAGTACTTC.

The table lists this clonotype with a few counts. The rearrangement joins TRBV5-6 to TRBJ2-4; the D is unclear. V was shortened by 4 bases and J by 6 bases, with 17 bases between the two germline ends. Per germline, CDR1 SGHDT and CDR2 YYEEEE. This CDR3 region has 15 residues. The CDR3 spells CASSKGRTQGNIQYF. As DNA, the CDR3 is TGTGCCAGCAGCAAGGGCCGGACCCAAGGAAACATTCAGTACTTC.

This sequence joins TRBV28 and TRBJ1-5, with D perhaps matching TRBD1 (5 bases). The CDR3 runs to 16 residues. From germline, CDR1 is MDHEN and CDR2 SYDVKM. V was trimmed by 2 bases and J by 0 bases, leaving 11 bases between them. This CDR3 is CASSLAGAGSNQPQHF. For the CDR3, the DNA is TGTGCCAGCAGTTTAGCCGGGGCAGGTAGCAATCAGCCCCAGCATTTT.

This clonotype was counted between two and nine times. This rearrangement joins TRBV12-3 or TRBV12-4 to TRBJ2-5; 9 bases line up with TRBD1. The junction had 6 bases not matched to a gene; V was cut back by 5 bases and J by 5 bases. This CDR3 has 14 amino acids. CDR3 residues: CASSDSDRGETQYF. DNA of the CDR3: TGTGCCAGCAGTGACTCGGACAGGGGCGAGACCCAGTACTTC.

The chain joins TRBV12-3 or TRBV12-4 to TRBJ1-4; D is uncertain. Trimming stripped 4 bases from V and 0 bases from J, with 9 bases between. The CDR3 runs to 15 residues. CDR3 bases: TGTGCCAGCAGTTCCCGAGCAGCAACTAATGAAAAACTGTTTTTT. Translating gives CASSSRAATNEKLFF.

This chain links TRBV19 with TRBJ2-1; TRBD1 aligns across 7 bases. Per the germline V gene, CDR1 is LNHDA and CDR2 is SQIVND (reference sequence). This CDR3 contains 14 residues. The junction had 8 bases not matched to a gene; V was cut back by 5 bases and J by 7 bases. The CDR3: CASSARQGANEQFF. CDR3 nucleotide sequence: TGTGCCAGTAGTGCACGACAGGGAGCGAATGAGCAGTTCTTC.

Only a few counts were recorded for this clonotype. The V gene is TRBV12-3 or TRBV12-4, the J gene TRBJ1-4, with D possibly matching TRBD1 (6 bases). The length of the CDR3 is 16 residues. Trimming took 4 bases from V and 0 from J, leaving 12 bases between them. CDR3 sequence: CASSWGAMATNEKLFF. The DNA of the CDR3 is TGTGCCAGCAGTTGGGGGGCCATGGCAACTAATGAAAAACTGTTTTTT.

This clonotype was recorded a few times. CDR3 coding DNA: TGCAGTGCTCATCGGGGGAGTGAGCAGTTCTTC. This codes for CSAHRGSEQFF. The V and J genes are TRBV20-1 and TRBJ2-1, with D maybe TRBD2 (6 bases). Germline values: CDR1 DFQATT, CDR2 SNEGSKA (reference sequence). CDR3 size: 11 residues. The ends were cut back, 5 bases at V and 9 bases at J, with 11 bases in the middle.

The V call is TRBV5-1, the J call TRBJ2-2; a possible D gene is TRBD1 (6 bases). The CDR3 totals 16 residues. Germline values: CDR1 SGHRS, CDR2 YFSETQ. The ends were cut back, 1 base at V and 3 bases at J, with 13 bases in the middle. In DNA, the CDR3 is TGCGCCAGCAGCTTGTTTACAGGGTCAGACACCGGGGAGCTGTTTTTT. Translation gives CASSLFTGSDTGELFF.

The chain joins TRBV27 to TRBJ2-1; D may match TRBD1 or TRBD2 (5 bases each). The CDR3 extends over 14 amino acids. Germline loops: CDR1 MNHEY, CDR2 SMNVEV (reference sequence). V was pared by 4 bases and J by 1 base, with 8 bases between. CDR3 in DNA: TGTGCCAGCAGTTGGGACGCTTCCTACAATGAGCAGTTCTTC. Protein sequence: CASSWDASYNEQFF.